The sequence of this T cell receptor beta chain was determined in a study of CD8 T cells in ankylosing spondylitis. The CDR3 is 19 residues long. CDR1 and CDR2 from the germline V gene are SGDLS and YYNGEE. V was clipped by 0 bases and J by 0 bases; unmatched bases: 9. TCRdb re-called the 5' RACE reads through MiXCR, storing one row per CDR3 protein. The top ten clones hold about 9.4% of a sample with about 7,900 distinct CDR3 sequences, under 4% of them seen once. This clonotype has ten or more counts. This receptor was identified in a female donor with ankylosing spondylitis or in good health (not recorded which). The source material was blood, either unsorted or a sorted T cell fraction (not recorded which). The J gene is TRBJ2-6, the V gene TRBV9, with TRBD2 matching over 7 bases. This CDR3 reads CASSVEIREGYSGANVLTF. As DNA, the CDR3 is TGTGCCAGCAGCGTAGAAATCAGGGAGGGTTACTCTGGGGCCAACGTCCTGACTTTC.